This T cell receptor beta chain was found in a study of technical replicates of blood from several donors. Method: immunoSEQ multiplex PCR; TCRdb's copy keeps in-frame clones and lacks some. The top ten clones hold approximately 0.3% of a sample with approximately 68,000 clones, less than 98% of them seen once. This CDR3 contains 15 residues. V lost 0 bases, J lost 6 bases, and 13 bases lay in between. Germline CDR1 reads SGHNT; CDR2 reads YYREEE (reference sequence). This clonotype was sampled from a human donor in good health. Sequencing was performed on T cells isolated from PBMCs. The V gene is TRBV5-4, the J gene TRBJ2-1; maybe TRBD2 (5 bases). CDR3 residues: CASSLDRDAFNEQFF. The CDR3, as DNA: TGTGCCAGCAGCTTGGACCGGGATGCTTTCAATGAGCAGTTCTTC.